Listed below are T cell receptor beta chains from one sample, sequenced in a study of CD8+CD57+ T cells in acquired aplastic anemia. TCRdb re-called the reads through MiXCR, storing one row per CDR3 protein. This table has about 160,000 distinct CDR3 sequences, roughly 48% appearing once. Sequenced sample: sorted CD4+, CD8+, or CD8+CD57+ T cells (not recorded which) from PBMCs. The receptors were gathered from a human donor with aplastic anemia. Each CDR3 is given with its conserved first and last residue. A D gene is named only where the DNA matches it firmly. Only some rows state a clone size, as once, few, many or a class for expanded clones.

-,TRBJ2-5,many,TRBV7-3,CASSPTRGWDETQYF,TGTGCCAGCAGCCCAACCCGGGGGTGGGACGAGACCCAGTACTTC
-,TRBJ2-7,-,TRBV10-3,CAKQGGDYEQYF,TGTGCCAAACAGGGAGGGGACTACGAGCAGTACTTC
-,TRBJ1-1,-,TRBV24-1,CATSDFPRRTMNTEAFF,TGTGCCACCAGTGATTTCCCACGAAGGACCATGAACACTGAAGCTTTCTTT
-,TRBJ1-1,many,TRBV24-1,CATSLGSYRAGEAFF,TGTGCCACCAGTCTGGGGAGTTACAGGGCGGGGGAAGCTTTCTTT
-,TRBJ1-5,-,TRBV2,CASRRGIDSNQPQHF,TGTGCCAGCAGGCGAGGAATTGATAGCAATCAGCCCCAGCATTTT
TRBD1,TRBJ1-1,-,TRBV7-6,CASSLLAGGSPEAFF,TGTGCCAGCAGCTTACTGGCAGGGGGAAGCCCTGAAGCTTTCTTT
TRBD1,TRBJ1-1,-,TRBV27,CASSLGETGLKGEAFF,TGTGCCAGCAGTTTAGGCGAGACAGGGTTGAAGGGTGAAGCTTTCTTT
TRBD2,TRBJ2-1,-,TRBV6-1,CASSEGTSGSLRGQFF,TGTGCCAGCAGTGAAGGGACTAGCGGGAGTTTAAGAGGTCAGTTCTTC
-,TRBJ2-3,many,TRBV2,CASRQQATSTDTQYF,TGTGCCAGCAGGCAACAGGCGACTAGCACAGATACGCAGTATTTT
TRBD1,TRBJ2-7,-,TRBV9,CASSGTGVSEQYF,TGTGCCAGCAGCGGGACAGGGGTTAGCGAGCAGTACTTC
-,TRBJ1-1,-,TRBV15,CATSRGAATLNTEASF,TGTGCCACCAGCAGGGGAGCAGCGACCCTGAACACTGAAGCTTCCTTT
-,TRBJ2-7,-,TRBV25-1,CASRGPQGLKYEQYF,TGTGCCAGCAGGGGCCCCCAGGGGCTGAAGTACGAGCAGTACTTC
-,TRBJ2-3,many,TRBV19,CATNRWTTSTDTQYF,TGTGCCACCAATCGCTGGACTACTAGCACAGATACGCAGTATTTT
-,TRBJ1-1,many,TRBV20-1,CSAREGYTEAFF,TGCAGTGCTAGGGAGGGTTACACTGAAGCTTTCTTT
-,TRBJ2-3,-,TRBV20-1,CSARVTVREDTQYF,TGCAGTGCTAGAGTAACCGTTCGCGAAGATACGCAGTATTTT
-,TRBJ1-5,many,TRBV5-1,CASSTGLDSNQPQHF,TGCGCCAGCAGCACGGGGCTGGATAGCAATCAGCCCCAGCATTTT
-,TRBJ1-5,-,TRBV5-1,CASSTGTDHQPQHF,TGCGCCAGCAGCACCGGGACGGACCATCAGCCCCAGCATTTT
-,TRBJ2-2,-,TRBV28,CASSPLDTTGELFF,TGTGCCAGCAGTCCCCTGGACACTACCGGGGAGCTGTTTTTT
-,TRBJ1-6,many,TRBV2,CASTYEVSYNSPLHF,TGTGCCAGCACGTACGAAGTCTCCTATAATTCACCCCTCCACTTT
-,TRBJ1-1,once,TRBV29-1,CSVDNRANTEAFF,TGCAGCGTGGATAACAGGGCGAACACTGAAGCTTTCTTT
-,TRBJ2-2,-,TRBV29-1,CSGEGMNTGELFF,TGCAGCGGGGAAGGGATGAACACCGGGGAGCTGTTTTTT
TRBD2,TRBJ2-1,-,TRBV7-3,CASSPSGVNYNEQFF,TGTGCCAGCAGCCCTAGCGGGGTTAACTACAATGAGCAGTTCTTC
-,TRBJ1-5,many,TRBV7-2,CASSLVRSSNQPQHF,TGTGCCAGCAGCTTAGTGCGTAGTAGCAATCAGCCCCAGCATTTT
TRBD2,TRBJ2-1,-,TRBV7-8,CASGRLAGGPSEQFF,TGTGCCAGCGGAAGACTAGCGGGGGGGCCTAGTGAGCAGTTCTTC
TRBD1,TRBJ1-2,many,TRBV2,CASRPGQGASGYTF,TGTGCCAGCAGACCTGGACAGGGGGCATCTGGCTACACCTTC
-,TRBJ2-1,many,TRBV3-1,CASSQDVTPTYNEQFF,TGTGCCAGCAGCCAAGATGTGACTCCTACCTACAATGAGCAGTTCTTC
TRBD1,TRBJ1-6,many,TRBV5-4,CASSLGDRNSPLHF,TGTGCCAGCAGCCTGGGGGACAGGAATTCACCCCTCCACTTT
-,TRBJ2-7,-,TRBV4-3,CASSLLPKYRLYEQYF,TGCGCCAGCAGCCTTCTTCCAAAATACAGACTATACGAGCAGTACTTC
TRBD1,TRBJ2-6,-,TRBV25-1,CASLVAQGAFGANVLTF,TGTGCCAGCCTAGTAGCCCAGGGGGCGTTTGGGGCCAACGTCCTGACTTTC
TRBD1,TRBJ1-4,many,TRBV14,CASSPADRGWGEKLFF,TGTGCCAGCAGCCCCGCGGACAGGGGGTGGGGTGAAAAACTGTTTTTT
-,TRBJ1-4,many,TRBV19,CATVLGEKLFF,TGTGCCACCGTGTTAGGGGAAAAACTGTTTTTT
TRBD1,TRBJ1-1,many,TRBV6-5,CASRRIQGDTEAFF,TGTGCCAGCAGACGAATACAGGGGGACACTGAAGCTTTCTTT
-,TRBJ2-1,-,TRBV3-1,CASSQGIGPYNEQFF,TGTGCCAGCAGCCAAGGGATCGGACCTTACAATGAGCAGTTCTTC
-,TRBJ1-1,many,TRBV7-2,CASSFATLEAFF,TGTGCCAGCAGCTTCGCGACTCTTGAAGCTTTCTTT
-,TRBJ2-1,-,TRBV27,CASSLDGRLGQFF,TGTGCCAGCAGTTTAGACGGCCGTCTCGGGCAGTTCTTC
TRBD1,TRBJ1-2,-,TRBV19,CASSIGSGQGSYNYGYTF,TGTGCCAGTAGTATAGGCAGCGGACAGGGATCCTATAACTATGGCTACACCTTT
-,TRBJ2-1,many,TRBV12-5,CASGLGGDRNEQFF,TGTGCTAGTGGTTTGGGAGGGGATCGCAATGAGCAGTTCTTC
-,TRBJ1-5,-,TRBV10-3,CATRDELESNQPQHF,TGTGCCACCCGGGACGAACTGGAGAGCAATCAGCCCCAGCATTTT
TRBD2,TRBJ2-3,-,TRBV24-1,CATSDSERGFTDTQYF,TGTGCCACCAGTGATTCGGAGCGGGGTTTTACAGATACGCAGTATTTT
-,TRBJ2-5,many,TRBV20-1,CSARDLYQETQYF,TGCAGTGCTAGAGATTTGTACCAAGAGACCCAGTACTTC
TRBD1,TRBJ2-7,many,TRBV5-1,CASSREQGAGEQYF,TGCGCCAGCAGCCGTGAACAGGGGGCCGGGGAGCAGTACTTC
-,TRBJ1-1,many,TRBV5-1,CASSEGGGRGEAFF,TGCGCCAGCAGCGAGGGAGGCGGTCGAGGAGAAGCTTTCTTT
TRBD1,TRBJ2-1,-,TRBV12-5,CASGLARSSTGGDEQLF,TGTGCTAGTGGTTTGGCCAGGTCCTCGACAGGGGGCGATGAGCAGCTCTTC
-,TRBJ2-7,-,TRBV7-8,CASSLDPPRQYF,TGTGCCAGCAGCTTGGACCCACCTCGACAGTACTTC
-,TRBJ1-2,-,TRBV5-1,CASTGTGTTYGYTF,TGCGCCAGCACCGGAACCGGGACAACCTATGGCTACACCTTC